This T cell receptor (beta chain) appears in the sequencing data of a study of T cell responses to AZD1222 COVID-19 vaccine. With 1 base removed from V and 0 bases from J, the gap between germline ends came to 8 bases. Germline loops: CDR1 SGHRS, CDR2 YFSETQ. CDR3 length: 16 residues. Comment on this clone: Its cognate antigen is unknown.

Findings and limits, study-wide: Spike-specific TCR breadth and depth were elevated following two AZD1222 doses. CD4 TCRs covered the whole spike, strongest at regions 160-218 and 743-854. Repertoires were obtained only post-peak T cell response.

Only in-frame clones appear in the TCRdb table, and some are missing; sequencing was by immunoSEQ multiplex PCR. The sample gives 130,000 to 150,000 clones, around nine tenths of which show up once; around 1.4% is in the top ten. The sample consisted of peripheral blood, taken on day 0 of AZD1222 vaccination. This receptor was taken from an adult in good health. The chain recombines TRBV5-1 with TRBJ2-6; D is unresolved. The CDR3 sequence is CASSLPVSSGANVLTF. Here the CDR3 DNA reads TGCGCCAGCAGCTTGCCGGTAAGCTCTGGGGCCAACGTCCTGACTTTC.